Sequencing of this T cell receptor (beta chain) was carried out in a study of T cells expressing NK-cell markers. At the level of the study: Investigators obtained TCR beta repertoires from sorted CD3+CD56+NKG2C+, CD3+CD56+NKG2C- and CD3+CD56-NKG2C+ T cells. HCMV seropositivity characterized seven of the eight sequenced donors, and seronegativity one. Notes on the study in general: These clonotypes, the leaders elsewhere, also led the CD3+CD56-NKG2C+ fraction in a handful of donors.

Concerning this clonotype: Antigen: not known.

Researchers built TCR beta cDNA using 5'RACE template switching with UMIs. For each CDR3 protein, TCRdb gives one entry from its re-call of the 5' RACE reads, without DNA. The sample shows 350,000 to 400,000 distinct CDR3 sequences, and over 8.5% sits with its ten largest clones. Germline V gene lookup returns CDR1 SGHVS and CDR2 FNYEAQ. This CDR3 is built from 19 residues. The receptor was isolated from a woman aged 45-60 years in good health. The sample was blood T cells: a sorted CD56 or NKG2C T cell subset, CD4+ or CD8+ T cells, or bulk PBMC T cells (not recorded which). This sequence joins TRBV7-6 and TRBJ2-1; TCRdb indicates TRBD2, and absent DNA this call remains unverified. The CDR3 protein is CASSAGLAGGQLLGNEQFF.